This is a list of T cell receptor beta chains from one sample in a study of CD8 T cells in ankylosing spondylitis. TCRdb reprocessed the 5' RACE reads via MiXCR and lists one record per CDR3 protein. The sample shows around 230,000 distinct CDR3 sequences, 7.5% to 9.5% of them seen only once. Sequenced sample: blood, either unsorted or a sorted T cell fraction (not recorded which). Source of these receptors: a female donor with ankylosing spondylitis or in good health (not recorded which). Each CDR3 is given with its conserved first and last residue. A D gene is named only where the DNA matches it firmly. The size field is filled for only some rows; it gives once, few, many or a size class.

V gene	clone size	J gene	D gene	CDR3 protein	CDR3 DNA
TRBV4-3	few	TRBJ2-7	NA	CASSHLRASVPHEQYF	TGCGCCAGCAGCCACCTTCGAGCTAGCGTCCCGCACGAGCAGTACTTC
TRBV6-1	few	TRBJ2-1	NA	CASSDPLVEFF	TGTGCCAGCAGTGACCCACTAGTAGAGTTCTTC
TRBV27	many	TRBJ2-7	NA	CASSRRGLSYEQYF	TGTGCCAGCAGTCGCCGAGGCCTATCCTACGAGCAGTACTTC
TRBV6-1	many	TRBJ1-5	NA	CASGGTLGRQPQHF	TGTGCCAGCGGGGGGACCTTAGGGAGGCAGCCCCAGCATTTT
TRBV7-2	NA	TRBJ2-1	TRBD1	CASSPFDRVVDEQFF	TGTGCCAGCAGCCCATTTGACAGGGTCGTCGATGAGCAGTTCTTC
TRBV7-2	many	TRBJ1-2	NA	CASRLSAEGIDGYTF	TGTGCCAGCAGATTATCGGCCGAGGGGATCGATGGCTACACCTTC
TRBV5-1	many	TRBJ1-4	NA	CASSGAASANEKLFF	TGCGCCAGCAGCGGAGCAGCGTCGGCTAATGAAAAACTGTTTTTT
TRBV20-1	few	TRBJ1-1	TRBD1	CSAKSPDRASNTEAFF	TGCAGTGCCAAAAGTCCCGACAGGGCCTCGAACACTGAAGCTTTCTTT
TRBV2	many	TRBJ1-5	NA	CASRGVGQPQHF	TGTGCCAGCAGGGGGGTGGGTCAGCCCCAGCATTTT
TRBV6-5	many	TRBJ2-5	TRBD2	CASSYRTSGSGTQYF	TGTGCCAGCAGTTACAGGACTAGCGGTTCGGGGACCCAGTACTTC
TRBV6-6	many	TRBJ1-4	NA	CASSSGLLEGNEKLFF	TGTGCCAGCAGTTCTGGACTCCTCGAGGGTAATGAAAAACTGTTTTTT
TRBV7-2	many	TRBJ2-7	TRBD2	CASSVVAGYTTYEQYF	TGTGCCAGCAGCGTAGTAGCGGGATATACCACCTACGAGCAGTACTTC
TRBV7-6	many	TRBJ2-2	TRBD1	CASSRTGAGELFF	TGTGCCAGCAGTCGGACAGGGGCCGGGGAGCTGTTTTTT
TRBV3-1	NA	TRBJ2-1	TRBD2	CATCQGTSGRAFNEQFF	TGTGCCACCTGCCAAGGGACTAGCGGGAGGGCCTTTAATGAGCAGTTCTTC
TRBV10-3	many	TRBJ2-7	TRBD2	CAISAGGQGLAVEQYF	TGTGCCATCAGTGCGGGGGGTCAAGGACTAGCGGTCGAGCAGTACTTC
TRBV20-1	many	TRBJ2-1	NA	CSGQLATIGEQFF	TGCAGTGGACAACTAGCCACCATCGGGGAGCAGTTCTTC
TRBV3-1	many	TRBJ2-1	NA	CASSLTTPGEQFF	TGTGCCAGCAGCCTAACCACACCGGGGGAGCAGTTCTTC
TRBV5-5	many	TRBJ2-7	TRBD1	CASSQGTATYEQYF	TGTGCCAGCAGCCAGGGGACAGCTACCTACGAGCAGTACTTC
TRBV7-2	few	TRBJ1-1	NA	CASSLVTGQSEAFF	TGTGCCAGCAGCTTAGTCACAGGACAAAGTGAAGCTTTCTTT
TRBV5-1	many	TRBJ2-7	TRBD1	CASSSRDRGDEQYF	TGCGCCAGCAGCTCCCGGGACAGGGGCGACGAGCAGTACTTC
TRBV29-1	NA	TRBJ2-7	NA	CSVEVRGDIHEQYF	TGCAGCGTTGAAGTTCGAGGGGATATCCACGAGCAGTACTTC
TRBV2	many	TRBJ2-2	TRBD1	CASSWDRTNTGELFF	TGTGCCAGCAGTTGGGACAGGACGAACACCGGGGAGCTGTTTTTT
TRBV7-9	NA	TRBJ1-1	NA	CAATIRARAFF	TGTGCCGCCACTATCAGGGCGCGAGCTTTCTTT
TRBV6-1	many	TRBJ1-4	NA	CASSEVGSRSEKLFF	TGTGCCAGCAGTGAAGTTGGATCCCGAAGCGAAAAACTGTTTTTT
TRBV7-2	few	TRBJ2-7	TRBD1	CASSSRTGAGYEQYF	TGTGCCAGCAGCTCACGGACAGGAGCCGGCTACGAGCAGTACTTC
TRBV7-9	many	TRBJ1-2	NA	CASSPPPGYTF	TGTGCCAGCAGCCCCCCGCCTGGCTACACCTTC
TRBV29-1	many	TRBJ2-7	NA	CSVYGSRGTKTYEQYF	TGCAGCGTTTACGGATCCAGGGGCACTAAAACCTACGAGCAGTACTTC
TRBV11-2	many	TRBJ2-7	NA	CASSSLGSVTYEQYF	TGTGCCAGCAGCTCTCTTGGTAGCGTGACCTACGAGCAGTACTTC
TRBV7-9	many	TRBJ2-7	NA	CASSPMREQYF	TGTGCCAGCAGCCCTATGCGCGAGCAGTACTTC
TRBV12-3/TRBV12-4	many	TRBJ2-7	TRBD1	CASSLGQGTGGLEQYF	TGTGCCAGCAGTTTAGGGCAAGGGACAGGGGGCCTCGAGCAGTACTTC
TRBV6-1	many	TRBJ2-7	TRBD1	CASSPPGQGMREQYF	TGTGCCAGCAGCCCACCGGGACAGGGGATGCGGGAGCAGTACTTC
TRBV10-3	many	TRBJ2-7	TRBD1	CAIRAGQGGSYEQYF	TGTGCCATCAGGGCGGGACAGGGCGGCTCCTACGAGCAGTACTTC
TRBV9	NA	TRBJ2-2	NA	CASSVGMGTGELFF	TGTGCCAGTAGCGTGGGGATGGGCACCGGGGAGCTGTTTTTT
TRBV9	few	TRBJ1-2	NA	CASSGGRSRNYGYTF	TGTGCCAGCAGCGGAGGGCGAAGCAGGAACTATGGCTACACCTTC
TRBV11-1	many	TRBJ2-2	NA	CASSRDPNTGELFF	TGTGCCAGCAGCAGGGACCCAAACACCGGGGAGCTGTTTTTT
TRBV4-1	many	TRBJ1-5	NA	CASSQERTREDQPQHF	TGCGCCAGCAGCCAAGAAAGAACCCGGGAAGATCAGCCCCAGCATTTT
TRBV20-1	many	TRBJ2-7	NA	CSARRDPNNRAYF	TGCAGTGCTAGAAGGGACCCGAATAACAGGGCCTACTTC
TRBV4-3	many	TRBJ2-2	NA	CASSRTHGRNTGELFF	TGCGCCAGCAGCCGCACCCACGGGAGGAACACCGGGGAGCTGTTTTTT
TRBV4-3	many	TRBJ2-5	NA	CASSQETRPQETQYF	TGCGCCAGCAGCCAAGAGACCCGGCCCCAAGAGACCCAGTACTTC
TRBV27	NA	TRBJ1-6	NA	CASSFGTGRRNSPLHF	TGTGCCAGCAGTTTCGGGACGGGGAGGCGTAATTCACCCCTCCACTTT
TRBV27	many	TRBJ1-6	TRBD1	CASSLRAGGNSPLHF	TGTGCCAGCAGTTTACGGGCAGGGGGTAATTCACCCCTCCACTTT
TRBV19	few	TRBJ1-2	NA	CASSIDRGLPASGYTF	TGTGCCAGTAGTATAGATCGGGGACTCCCGGCGAGTGGCTACACCTTC
TRBV19	many	TRBJ2-2	NA	CASSWSGELFF	TGTGCCAGTAGCTGGTCCGGGGAGCTGTTTTTT
TRBV28	NA	TRBJ2-7	NA	CASSGWTDRHSYEQYF	TGTGCCAGCAGTGGATGGACAGACCGACACTCCTACGAGCAGTACTTC
TRBV24-1	many	TRBJ2-1	NA	CATSAPNYNEQFF	TGTGCCACCAGTGCCCCGAACTACAATGAGCAGTTCTTC
TRBV19	many	TRBJ2-1	NA	CASSRTRLVGNEQFF	TGTGCCAGTAGCAGGACCCGACTGGTGGGGAATGAGCAGTTCTTC
TRBV21-1	many	TRBJ2-1	NA	CASIHGTVGAEQFF	TGTGCCAGCATACACGGGACGGTCGGAGCCGAGCAGTTCTTC
TRBV20-1	many	TRBJ2-7	NA	CSARDRRVGYEQYF	TGCAGTGCTAGAGATCGAAGGGTAGGCTACGAGCAGTACTTC
TRBV30	few	TRBJ1-1	NA	CAWSVEGLTEAFF	TGTGCCTGGAGTGTGGAGGGTCTCACTGAAGCTTTCTTT
TRBV9	many	TRBJ2-2	NA	CASSVKPRLGSRNTGELFF	TGTGCCAGCAGCGTAAAGCCCCGACTAGGGTCTCGGAACACCGGGGAGCTGTTTTTT
TRBV5-6	many	TRBJ1-2	NA	CASSLSSGGGGYTF	TGTGCCAGCAGCTTGAGTAGCGGCGGGGGTGGCTACACCTTC
TRBV3-1	many	TRBJ2-7	TRBD1	CASRLHTDRGLGEQYF	TGTGCCAGCAGACTTCATACCGACAGGGGGCTGGGCGAGCAGTACTTC
TRBV11-2	many	TRBJ2-7	NA	CASSLYTGWAYEQYF	TGTGCCAGCAGCTTATATACAGGGTGGGCCTACGAGCAGTACTTC
TRBV28	many	TRBJ2-7	NA	CASSEGGSYEQYF	TGTGCCAGCAGTGAGGGGGGCTCCTACGAGCAGTACTTC
TRBV5-1	many	TRBJ2-2	NA	CASSLDRHVGELFF	TGCGCCAGCAGCCTGGACAGACACGTCGGGGAGCTGTTTTTT
TRBV6-2/TRBV6-3	many	TRBJ2-7	NA	CATLFGREQYF	TGTGCCACGCTTTTCGGCCGGGAGCAGTACTTC
TRBV20-1	many	TRBJ1-2	NA	CSARTANYGYTF	TGCAGTGCCAGGACGGCTAACTATGGCTACACCTTC
TRBV29-1	many	TRBJ2-1	TRBD1	CSAGQGVVKNSYNEQFF	TGCAGCGCAGGACAGGGTGTGGTAAAGAACTCCTACAATGAGCAGTTCTTC
TRBV7-3	many	TRBJ2-2	TRBD2	CASSSGGDGELFF	TGTGCCAGCAGCTCCGGGGGGGACGGGGAGCTGTTTTTT
TRBV20-1	many	TRBJ2-5	NA	CSAREAQRSTKETQYF	TGCAGTGCTAGAGAAGCCCAGCGGAGTACCAAGGAGACCCAGTACTTC